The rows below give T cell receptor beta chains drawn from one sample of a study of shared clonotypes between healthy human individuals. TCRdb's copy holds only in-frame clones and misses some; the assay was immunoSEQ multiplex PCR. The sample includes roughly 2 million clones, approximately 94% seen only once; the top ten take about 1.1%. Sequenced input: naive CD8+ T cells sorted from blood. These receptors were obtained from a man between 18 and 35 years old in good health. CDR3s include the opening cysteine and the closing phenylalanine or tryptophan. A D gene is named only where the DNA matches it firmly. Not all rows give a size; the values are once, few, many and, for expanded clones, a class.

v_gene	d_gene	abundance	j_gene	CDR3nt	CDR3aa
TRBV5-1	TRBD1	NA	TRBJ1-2	TGCGCCAGCAGCTCGGGACAGGGGGATGGCTACACCTTC	CASSSGQGDGYTF
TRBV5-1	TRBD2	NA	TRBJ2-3	TGCGCCAGCAGCTTCGGGGGGGATACGCAGTATTTT	CASSFGGDTQYF
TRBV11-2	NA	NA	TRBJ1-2	TGTGCCAGCAGCTTCTGGGGCCAGGGGTATGGCTACACCTTC	CASSFWGQGYGYTF
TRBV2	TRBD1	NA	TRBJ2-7	TGTGCCAGCAGCGACAGGGGAATCGCCGAGCAGTACTTC	CASSDRGIAEQYF
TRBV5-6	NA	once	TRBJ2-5	TGTGCCAGCAGCTCCGACAGGTGGGAAGAGACCCAGTACTTC	CASSSDRWEETQYF
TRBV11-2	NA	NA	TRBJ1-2	TGTGCCAGCAGCTTAGATCAGGAATCTTCTAACTATGGCTACACCTTC	CASSLDQESSNYGYTF
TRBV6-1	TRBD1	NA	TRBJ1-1	TGTGCCAGCAGTGAGGGACAGGGGGACACTGAAGCTTTCTTT	CASSEGQGDTEAFF
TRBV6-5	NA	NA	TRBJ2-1	TGTGCCAGCAGGGGGGGCCAGCTCTCTGAGCAGTTCTTC	CASRGGQLSEQFF
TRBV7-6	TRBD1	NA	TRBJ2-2	TGTGCCAGCAGCTTAGGGGGGACAGGGTTAAGTTTCACCGGGGAGCTGTTTTTT	CASSLGGTGLSFTGELFF
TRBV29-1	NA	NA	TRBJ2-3	TGCAGCGTTCGAGAGCCGGGCCCAACGCAGTATTTT	CSVREPGPTQYF
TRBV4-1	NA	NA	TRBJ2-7	TGCGCCAGCAGCCAAGTGAGTGACTCCTACGAGCAGTACTTC	CASSQVSDSYEQYF
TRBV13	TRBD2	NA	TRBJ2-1	TGTGCCAGCAAAATAATGGGCGGGAGCTATGAGCAGTTCTTC	CASKIMGGSYEQFF
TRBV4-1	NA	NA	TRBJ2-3	TGCGCCAGCAGCCCGGGTCAGACCCAAGATACGCAGTATTTT	CASSPGQTQDTQYF
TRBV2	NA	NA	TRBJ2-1	TGTGCCACCGAGGGGAGAGTTGGGGATGAGCAGTTCTTC	CATEGRVGDEQFF
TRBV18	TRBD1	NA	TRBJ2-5	TGTGCCAGCTCAGCCCAAGGACAGGAGCAGTACTTC	CASSAQGQEQYF
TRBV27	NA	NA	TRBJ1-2	TGTGCCAGCAGTTTCAACGGGGGCAGTAGGTATGGCTACACCTTC	CASSFNGGSRYGYTF
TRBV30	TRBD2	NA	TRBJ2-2	TGTGCCTGGAGTGGATTGGTTAGCGGGACGAACACCGGGGAGCTGTTTTTT	CAWSGLVSGTNTGELFF
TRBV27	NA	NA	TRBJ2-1	TGTGCCAGCAGTTTGTCTCTAGGCTATGAGCAGTTCTTC	CASSLSLGYEQFF
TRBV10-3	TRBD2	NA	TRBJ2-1	TGTGCCGCCCACTCGGGACTAGCGGGAGGGCCCCACAATGAGCAGTTCTTC	CAAHSGLAGGPHNEQFF
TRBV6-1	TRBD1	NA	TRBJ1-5	TGTGCCAGCAGTGAGGGACAGGGGGCGAGCAATCAGCCCCAGCATTTT	CASSEGQGASNQPQHF
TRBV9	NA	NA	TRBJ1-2	TGTGCCAGCAGCCTCTCCGGGATAACCAGGGGCTACACCTTC	CASSLSGITRGYTF
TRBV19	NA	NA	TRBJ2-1	TGTGCCAGTAGTAGCGACTCCTACAATGAGCAGTTCTTC	CASSSDSYNEQFF
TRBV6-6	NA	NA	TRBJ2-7	TGTGCCAGCAGTTTGGAACCCGGTGACGAGCAGTACTTC	CASSLEPGDEQYF
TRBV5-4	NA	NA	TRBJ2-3	TGTGCCAGCAGCTTCCAGGGAGGCACAGATACGCAGTATTTT	CASSFQGGTDTQYF
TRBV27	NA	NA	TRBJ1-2	TGTGCCAGCAGTTCCTTTCAGTCGACAGAGAACTATGGCTACACCTTC	CASSSFQSTENYGYTF
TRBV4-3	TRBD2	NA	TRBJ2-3	TGCGCCAGCAGCCAAGACTCTAGCGGGACTCTCACAGATACGCAGTATTTT	CASSQDSSGTLTDTQYF
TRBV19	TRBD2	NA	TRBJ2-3	TGTGCCAGTAGTCTGGGCCTAGCGGGGGTGTCTCGCACAGATACGCAGTATTTT	CASSLGLAGVSRTDTQYF
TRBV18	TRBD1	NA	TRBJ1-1	TGTGCCAGCTCACCCAAGACAGGGTCGAACACTGAAGCTTTCTTT	CASSPKTGSNTEAFF
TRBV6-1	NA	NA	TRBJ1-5	TGTGCCTCCGAGGTAGGGTGGTATAGCAATCAGCCCCAGCATTTT	CASEVGWYSNQPQHF
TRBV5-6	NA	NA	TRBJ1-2	TGTGCCAGCAGCATTTTACGGGTAGACTATGGCTACACCTTC	CASSILRVDYGYTF
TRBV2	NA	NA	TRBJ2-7	TGTGCCAGCAGTGGTCTCATGGGGGGCTCCTACGAGCAGTACTTC	CASSGLMGGSYEQYF
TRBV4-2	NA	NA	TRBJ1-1	TGTGCCAGCCGCCCGGAGGCAGGGGATATTACTGAAGCTTTCTTT	CASRPEAGDITEAFF
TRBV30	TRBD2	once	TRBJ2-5	TGTGCCCGGCGGGAGGACTATGGAGAGACCCAGTACTTC	CARREDYGETQYF
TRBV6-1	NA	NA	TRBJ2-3	TGTGCCAGCAGTGAAGCCCCCGGGACAGATACGCAGTATTTT	CASSEAPGTDTQYF
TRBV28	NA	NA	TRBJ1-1	TGTGCCAGCAGTTTAAGTTTCCAGGGTATTGATTTTGACACTGAAGCTTTCTTT	CASSLSFQGIDFDTEAFF
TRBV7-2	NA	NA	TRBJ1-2	TGTGCCAGCAGCTTTGGACCCGATGAGGGGACTACCTACCTATATGGCTACACCTTC	CASSFGPDEGTTYLYGYTF
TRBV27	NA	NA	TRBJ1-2	TGTGCCAGCAGTTTAAATGGTTATGGCTACACCTTC	CASSLNGYGYTF
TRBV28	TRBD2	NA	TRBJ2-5	TGTGCCAGCAGTTTAGGACTAGCGGGGGCTCAAGAGACCCAGTACTTC	CASSLGLAGAQETQYF
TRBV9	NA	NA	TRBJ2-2	TGTGCCAGCAGCGTAGGTGGCTCTGCGAACACCGGGGAGCTGTTTTTT	CASSVGGSANTGELFF
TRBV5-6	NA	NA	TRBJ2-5	TGTGCCAGCAGCTTGGACCTTGCGACCCAGTACTTC	CASSLDLATQYF
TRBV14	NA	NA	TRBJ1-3	TGTGCCAGCAGCCTCTCCGCGGGGGCCGCTAGCTCTGGAAACACCATATATTTT	CASSLSAGAASSGNTIYF
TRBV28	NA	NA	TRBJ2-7	TGTGCCAGCAGCTCCACGGGGGTTACGTGGGGCGCCCATATCTACGAGCAGTACTTC	CASSSTGVTWGAHIYEQYF
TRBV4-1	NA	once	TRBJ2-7	TGCGCCAGCAGCCAAGTGGGGGTGCCCGGAGGCGACGAGCAGTACTTC	CASSQVGVPGGDEQYF
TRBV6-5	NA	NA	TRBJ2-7	TGTGCCAGCAGTTACTCGGCCCAGCTTGAGCAGTACTTC	CASSYSAQLEQYF
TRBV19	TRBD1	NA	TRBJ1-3	TGTGCCTGTAGGGGACAGGGCTTCTCTGGAAACACCATATATTTT	CACRGQGFSGNTIYF
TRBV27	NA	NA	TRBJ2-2	TGTGCCAGCAGTCCTACGGGACTCACCACCGGGGAGCTGTTTTTT	CASSPTGLTTGELFF
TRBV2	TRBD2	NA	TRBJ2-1	TGTGCCAGCAGGGCGGGACTAGCGGGAGGTAGTAATGAGCAGTTCTTC	CASRAGLAGGSNEQFF
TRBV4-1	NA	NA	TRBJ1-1	TGCGCCAGCAGCCCTAAGGGGGAGATGAACACTGAAGCTTTCTTT	CASSPKGEMNTEAFF